What follows describes a single T cell receptor (beta chain). Its antigen has not been determined. The input lacks base qualities; no much larger clone sits a single base away. According to the germline V gene, CDR1 reads LGHNA and CDR2 reads YSLEER. Including cysteine and phenylalanine, the CDR3 has 13 amino acids. Only the CDR3 part of the read is kept: 39 bases, read in frame from the first base. Deletion took 5 bases off V and 1 base off J, with a span of 8 bases between the germline ends. This record comes from a study of control samples from healthy donors and cancer patients (dated by TCRdb to 2018 to 2020). Library preparation was by the immunoSEQ multiplex PCR assay. What TCRdb holds here is the immuneACCESS table cut down to in-frame rearrangements. Part of the clones is not present; checked against another copy, under half of the missing clones reflect an unresolved V gene, and the others are unexplained. The sample includes 6,000 to 8,000 clones, with over 60% observed a single time. The ten top clones hold approximately 15% of the sample.

The clonotype was recovered from a male donor with melanoma. The rearranged chain carries TRBV4-3 and TRBJ1-1; no D gene can be assigned with confidence. Input material: formalin-fixed, paraffin-embedded tissue. The DNA sequence follows: TGCGCCAGCAGCTCCGTTGAGAACACTGAAGCTTTCTTT. It translates as CASSSVENTEAFF.